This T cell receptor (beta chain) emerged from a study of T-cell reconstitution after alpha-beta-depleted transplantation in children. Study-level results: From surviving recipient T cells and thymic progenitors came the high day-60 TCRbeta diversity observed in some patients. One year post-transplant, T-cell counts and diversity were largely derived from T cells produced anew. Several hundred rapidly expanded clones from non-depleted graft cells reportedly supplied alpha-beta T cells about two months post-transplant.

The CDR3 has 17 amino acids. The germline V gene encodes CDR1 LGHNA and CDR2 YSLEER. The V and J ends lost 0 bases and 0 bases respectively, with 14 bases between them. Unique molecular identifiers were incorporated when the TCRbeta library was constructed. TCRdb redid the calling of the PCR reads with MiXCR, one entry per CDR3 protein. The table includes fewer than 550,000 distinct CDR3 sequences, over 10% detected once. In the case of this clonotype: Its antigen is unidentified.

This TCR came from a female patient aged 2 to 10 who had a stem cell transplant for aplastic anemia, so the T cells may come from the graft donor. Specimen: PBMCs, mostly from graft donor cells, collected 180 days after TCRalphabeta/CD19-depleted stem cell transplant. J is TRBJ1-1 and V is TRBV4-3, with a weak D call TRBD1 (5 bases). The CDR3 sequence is CASSQDPGPKLNTEAFF. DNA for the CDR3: TGCGCCAGCAGCCAAGACCCGGGACCGAAATTGAACACTGAAGCTTTCTTT.